The 5 T cell receptor beta chains reported below all come from one sample, sequenced in a study of cytotoxic CD8 clonotypes in ibrutinib-treated CLL. Some clones are missing from TCRdb's copy, which holds only in-frame ones; the method was immunoSEQ multiplex PCR. The table includes 130,000 or so clones, 79% detected once. The sample consisted of PBMCs, taken after 12 months of ibrutinib treatment. These receptor sequences come from a human donor with chronic lymphocytic leukemia.

The chain joins TRBV4-2 to TRBJ1-1; D unresolved. V was cut by 3 bases and J by 0 bases, with 11 bases left in between. CDR1 is LGHNA and CDR2 is YNFKEQ in the germline V gene. The CDR3 totals 15 residues. CDR3 sequence: CASSQPHGLNTEAFF. CDR3 in DNA: TGTGCCAGCAGCCAGCCCCACGGGCTGAACACTGAAGCTTTCTTT.

In DNA form, the CDR3 reads TGTGCCAGCAGCTCCACGGACAGGGGAGGGGGCTACACCTTC. This translates into CASSSTDRGGGYTF. This chain connects TRBV7-2 to TRBJ1-2; TRBD1 matches at 9 bases. Germline loops: CDR1 SGHTA, CDR2 FQGNSA. Losses at the gene ends were 4 bases for V and 8 bases for J; bases not matched to a gene: 8. The CDR3 is made up of 14 amino acids.

The chain employs TRBV29-1 and TRBJ2-7; 9 nucleotides agree with TRBD1. The CDR3 contains 12 residues. The trim removed 7 bases at V and 4 bases at J, leaving 5 bases unmatched. Germline values: CDR1 SQVTM, CDR2 ANQGSEA. The CDR3 region has the DNA TGCAGCGGGGGACAGGGAATTTACGAGCAGTACTTC. Encoded protein: CSGGQGIYEQYF.

The chain is built from TRBV27 and TRBJ1-4; possibly TRBD1 for D (5 bases). Germline V CDR1 and CDR2: MNHEY, SMNVEV (reference sequence). Between the trimmed V and J ends, which lost 8 bases and 6 bases, there was a span of 16 bases. This CDR3 spans 14 amino acids. The CDR3 region is CASYSLGGDEKLFF. CDR3 coding DNA: TGTGCCAGCTATTCATTGGGAGGGGATGAAAAACTGTTTTTT.

This chain links TRBV9 with TRBJ2-7, with D perhaps TRBD1 (6 bases). Deletions cut 1 base from V and 4 bases from J, with 15 bases between. This CDR3 contains 15 residues. Germline V lookup: CDR1 SGDLS, CDR2 YYNGEE. CDR3 loop: CASSVSPGVVYEQYF. The CDR3 DNA reads TGTGCCAGCAGCGTAAGTCCAGGGGTCGTATACGAGCAGTACTTC. Full variable domain (rest looked up from reference TRBV9 and TRBJ2-7): DSGVTQTPKHLITATGQRVTLRCSPRSGDLSVYWYQQSLDQGLQFLIQYYNGEERAKGNILERFSAQQFPDLHSELNLSSLELGDSALYFCASSVSPGVVYEQYFGPGTRLTVT.